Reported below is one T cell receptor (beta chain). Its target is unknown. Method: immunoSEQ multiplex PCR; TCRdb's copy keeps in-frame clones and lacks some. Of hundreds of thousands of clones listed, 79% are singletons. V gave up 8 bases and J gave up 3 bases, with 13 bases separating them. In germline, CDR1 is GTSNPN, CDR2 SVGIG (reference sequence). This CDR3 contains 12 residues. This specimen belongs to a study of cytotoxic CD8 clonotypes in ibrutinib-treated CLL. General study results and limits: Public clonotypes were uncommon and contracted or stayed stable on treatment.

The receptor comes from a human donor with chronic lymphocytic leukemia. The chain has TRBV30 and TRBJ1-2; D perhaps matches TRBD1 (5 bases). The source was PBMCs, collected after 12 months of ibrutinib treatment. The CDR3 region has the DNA TGTGCCGGGATCAGGGTGGACTATGGCTACACCTTC. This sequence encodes CAGIRVDYGYTF. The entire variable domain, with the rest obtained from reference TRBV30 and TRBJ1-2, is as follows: SQTIHQWPATLVQPVGSPLSLECTVEGTSNPNLYWYRQAAGRGLQLLFYSVGIGQISSEVPQNLSASRPQDRQFILSSKKLLLSDSGFYLCAGIRVDYGYTFGSGTRLTVV.